The entry below gives a single T cell receptor (beta chain) sequence along with its context. Its target is not known. CDR3 length: 12 amino acids. The germline V gene has CDR1 LGHDT and CDR2 YNNKEL (reference sequence). With 2 bases removed from V and 5 bases from J, the gap between germline ends came to 6 bases. A sample-barcoded 5' primer and a J-beta primer mix were used in a second PCR of roughly 7 to 11 cycles. MiXCR, run by TCRdb on the 5' RACE reads, gives a single entry per CDR3 protein. The data contain 600,000 to 800,000 distinct CDR3 sequences, approximately 21% of them singletons. These data come from a study of blood T cells in healthy people across ages. Study-wide points: Comparison with aged donors showed that long-lived donors had more naive CD4+ cells and higher diversity. Expanded clonotype shifts may have been confounded, as the donors had an unknown CMV status.

Per sample, a minimum of 6 million PBMCs were isolated. This chain uses TRBV3-1 with TRBJ2-5, with D hard to call. The sequenced sample was blood. This sequence was found in a man between 70 and 80 years old in good health. The CDR3 nucleotides read TGTGCCAGCAGCCAACCCGCTGAGACCCAGTACTTC. It translates to CASSQPAETQYF.